This T cell receptor beta chain is drawn from a study of T cells in localized non-small cell lung cancer. Regarding the study as a whole: There were a median roughly 59 of the top 100 tumor clones appearing in adjacent lung.

Measured with immunoSEQ multiplex PCR; TCRdb has only the in-frame clones, and not every one. Of under 150,000 clones in the sample, more than 70% were seen once. As to this clone: Its antigen is unidentified.

After removal of 0 bases from V and 2 bases from J, the junction contained 6 bases not matched to a gene. Germline lookup yields CDR1 SGHRS and CDR2 YFSETQ. This CDR3 has 17 residues. The chain employs TRBV5-1 and TRBJ2-4, with 9 nucleotides matching TRBD2. The source of this sequence is a female donor over 55 with stage I lung adenocarcinoma. The specimen comprised peripheral blood, sampled before any cancer treatment. In nucleotides, the CDR3 is TGCGCCAGCAGCTTGGATCCAGCGGGAGGAACCAAAAACATTCAGTACTTC. Translated, it gives CASSLDPAGGTKNIQYF. The full variable domain, its missing parts supplied by reference TRBV5-1 and TRBJ2-4, is KAGVTQTPRYLIKTRGQQVTLSCSPISGHRSVSWYQQTPGQGLQFLFEYFSETQRNKGNFPGRFSGRQFSNSRSEMNVSTLELGDSALYLCASSLDPAGGTKNIQYFGAGTRLSVL.